The 29 T cell receptor beta chains below all came from one sample that was sequenced in a study of T cells in Graves' hyperthyroidism and ophthalmopathy. Amplified TCR beta CDR3 regions derived from RNA transcripts. HTBI primers were used for first-round RT-PCR of the TCR CDR3. TCRdb ran MiXCR on the multiplex PCR reads and lists one entry per CDR3 protein. Among 640,000 or so distinct CDR3 sequences listed, under 15% were seen once. The sample comprised blood. All receptors derive from a woman aged 40 to 50 with Graves' ophthalmopathy.

This clonotype was seen repeatedly, ten times or more. This sequence joins TRBV29-1 and TRBJ1-2, with 11 nucleotides matching TRBD1. Germline V lookup: CDR1 SQVTM, CDR2 ANQGSEA. V shed 1 base and J 1 base; nucleotides not matched to a gene: 2. There are 15 residues in the CDR3. In nucleotides, the CDR3 is TGCAGCGTTGAAGGGGACAGGGGGAGTAACTATGGCTACACCTTC. The encoded protein is CSVEGDRGSNYGYTF.

The table lists this clonotype with many counts. The chain joins TRBV29-1 to TRBJ2-7; D is undetermined. This CDR3 region has 13 residues. The germline gives CDR1 SQVTM, CDR2 ANQGSEA. V dropped 4 bases and J dropped 3 bases, with 13 bases sitting between them. The CDR3, as DNA: TGCAGCGTTGTGGCGCCAGAGGTCTACGAGCAGTACTTC. It translates to CSVVAPEVYEQYF.

The chain joins TRBV12-3 or TRBV12-4 to TRBJ2-2; D gene uncertain. Trimming removed 3 bases from V and 9 bases from J, with 5 bases in between. The CDR3 loop spans 11 amino acids. The CDR3 region has the DNA TGTGCCAGCAGTTTTTACCGGGAGCTGTTTTTT. It specifies CASSFYRELFF.

This clonotype came up many times. The rearrangement joins TRBV30 to TRBJ2-7; a weak D match, TRBD1 (5 bases). The CDR3 loop spans 15 amino acids. In germline, CDR1 is GTSNPN, CDR2 SVGIG (reference sequence). Trimming removed 0 bases from V and 0 bases from J, with 12 bases in between. The CDR3 reads CAWSVQRGPSYEQYF. CDR3 coding DNA: TGTGCCTGGAGTGTACAAAGGGGCCCCTCCTACGAGCAGTACTTC.

This clonotype was counted many times. V and J are TRBV28 and TRBJ2-4; 7 bases align to TRBD2. This CDR3 spans 15 amino acids. J gave up 1 base and V 4 bases, and 4 bases lay outside the gene matches. Germline CDR1 and CDR2: MDHEN and SYDVKM. The CDR3 reads CASSWGGNAKNIQYF. The CDR3 DNA reads as TGTGCCAGCAGTTGGGGGGGAAATGCCAAAAACATTCAGTACTTC.

This clonotype was detected only a few times. This rearrangement joins TRBV5-1 to TRBJ2-7; 7 bases align to TRBD2. The CDR3 has 17 residues. V trimming: 2 bases; J trimming: 0 bases; junction bases outside the gene matches: 11. Germline V CDR1 and CDR2: SGHRS, YFSETQ. The CDR3 DNA follows: TGCGCCAGCAGCTTTTTTATAAGCGGGGTCCCCTCCTACGAGCAGTACTTC. Translating it yields CASSFFISGVPSYEQYF.

This clonotype has at least ten counts. The chain joins TRBV6-1 to TRBJ2-3; no reliable D call. The V end was cut by 6 bases, the J end by 0 bases, with 7 bases between. CDR3 size: 13 residues. Germline CDR1 is MNHNS and CDR2 is SASEGT. For the CDR3, the DNA is TGTGCCAGCAGACAGAGTAGCACAGATACGCAGTATTTT. It specifies CASRQSSTDTQYF.

This clonotype was counted ten times or more. The chain links TRBV7-9 to TRBJ2-7; TRBD1 is a possible D gene (5 bases). The V end was cut by 3 bases, the J end by 0 bases, with 12 bases between. The CDR3 is 15 residues long. From germline, CDR1 is SEHNR and CDR2 FQNEAQ (reference sequence). This chain's CDR3 is CASSFPQGNSYEQYF. The CDR3, as DNA: TGTGCCAGCAGCTTCCCCCAGGGAAACTCCTACGAGCAGTACTTC.

This clonotype occurred many times. This chain links TRBV7-2 with TRBJ2-5; D gene uncertain. The CDR3 spans 14 residues. Trimming took 1 base from V and 4 from J, leaving 10 bases between them. The V gene's germline CDR1 is SGHTA and CDR2 FQGNSA. CDR3 coding DNA: TGTGCCAGCAGCTTAGAGGTTTCGGGAGAGACCCAGTACTTC. This sequence encodes CASSLEVSGETQYF.

This clonotype was counted at least ten times. This chain joins TRBV6-2 or TRBV6-3 and TRBJ1-1; 8 bases align to TRBD1. Trimming at V came to 6 bases and at J to 4 bases, leaving 7 bases not matched to a gene. Germline CDR1 and CDR2: MNHEY and SVGEGT. The CDR3 has 14 residues. The CDR3 reads CASRKGQAGTEAFF. The CDR3 bases are TGTGCCAGCAGAAAGGGACAGGCGGGCACTGAAGCTTTCTTT.

In its sample, this clonotype was seen many times. This sequence joins TRBV6-7 and TRBJ1-5; the D is unclear. TRBV6-7 is an open reading frame whose function is uncertain. Trimming took off 2 bases at V and 0 bases at J, with 29 bases between the two ends. This CDR3 has 22 residues. The CDR3 loop is CASSYPRGGVLSPTHSNQPQHF. CDR3 nucleotides: TGTGCCAGCAGTTACCCCCGAGGAGGCGTTCTCTCCCCAACTCATAGCAATCAGCCCCAGCATTTT.

The rearrangement joins TRBV7-2 to TRBJ2-5; D uncertain. There are 15 residues in the CDR3. Deletions cut 1 base from V and 5 bases from J, with 14 bases between. Germline values: CDR1 SGHTA, CDR2 FQGNSA. CDR3 sequence reads: CASSLDVSRKETQYF. DNA of the CDR3: TGTGCCAGCAGCTTAGACGTTTCTAGGAAGGAGACCCAGTACTTC.

This clonotype has only a few counts. The chain couples TRBV3-1 to TRBJ2-2; D could derive from TRBD1 or TRBD2 (5 bases each). CDR3 length: 15 residues. Trimming pared 1 base from V and 4 bases from J, leaving 10 bases between. Germline V gene lookup returns CDR1 LGHDT and CDR2 YNNKEL (reference sequence). The CDR3 coding sequence is TGTGCCAGCAGCCAAGGAGGGGCAAGCACCGGGGAGCTGTTTTTT. Its protein is CASSQGGASTGELFF. The full variable domain, completed using reference TRBV3-1 and TRBJ2-2, is DTAVSQTPKYLVTQMGNDKSIKCEQNLGHDTMYWYKQDSKKFLKIMFSYNNKELIINETVPNRFSPKSPDKAHLNLHINSLELGDSAVYFCASSQGGASTGELFFGEGSRLTVL.

This clonotype was detected ten times or more. This chain links TRBV7-8 with TRBJ1-1; D is unresolved. Trimming pared 5 bases from V and 5 bases from J, leaving 21 bases between. CDR3 length: 16 residues. Germline loops: CDR1 SGHVS, CDR2 FQNEAQ. Here the CDR3 reads CASSLNRTLLSTEAFF. The CDR3 DNA is TGTGCCAGCAGCCTCAATAGGACCCTGTTAAGTACTGAAGCTTTCTTT.

This clonotype was observed a few times. The rearrangement joins TRBV6-1 to TRBJ1-5; D uncertain. Germline loops: CDR1 MNHNS, CDR2 SASEGT. The ends were cut back, 6 bases at V and 2 bases at J, with 11 bases in the middle. This CDR3 has 14 amino acids. This CDR3 is CASSLWRGNQPQHF. The CDR3 region has the DNA TGTGCCAGCAGCCTATGGAGGGGCAATCAGCCCCAGCATTTT.

This clonotype was counted at least ten times. The genes are TRBV20-1 and TRBJ2-5; 10 bases line up with TRBD2. This CDR3 has 16 amino acids. Germline assignment: CDR1 DFQATT and CDR2 SNEGSKA (reference sequence). After removal of 7 bases from V and 7 bases from J, the junction contained 18 bases not matched to a gene. This CDR3 is CSGSRTAGGPAGTQYF. The CDR3 DNA follows: TGCAGTGGTTCTCGAACAGCGGGAGGGCCGGCAGGGACCCAGTACTTC.

This clonotype was observed many times. The J gene is TRBJ2-2, the V gene TRBV6-1; TRBD2 might be the D (5 bases). V gave up 6 bases and J gave up 2 bases, with 13 bases separating them. The CDR3 totals 15 residues. Germline assignment: CDR1 MNHNS and CDR2 SASEGT. The CDR3 region has the DNA TGTGCCAGCAGCATGATCGGGATTAACACCGGGGAGCTGTTTTTT. Amino acids: CASSMIGINTGELFF.

V gene TRBV6-2 or TRBV6-3 combines with J gene TRBJ1-1; D gene unclear. Germline lookup yields CDR1 MNHEY and CDR2 SVGEGT. The CDR3 length is 13 residues. V was trimmed by 5 bases and J by 8 bases, leaving 15 bases between them. Written as DNA, the CDR3 is TGTGCCAGCAGTGTGGGCCCTCAATTAGAAGCTTTCTTT. It yields the protein CASSVGPQLEAFF.

There are many counts of this clonotype. The genes are TRBV3-1 and TRBJ1-2; perhaps TRBD1 as D (5 bases). The CDR3 contains 11 residues. The V gene's germline CDR1 is LGHDT and CDR2 YNNKEL (reference sequence). Trimming left V 2 bases short and J 8 bases short, with 6 bases between. The CDR3 nucleotides are TGTGCCAGCAGCCAAAGGGGCGGCTACACCTTC. The encoded protein is CASSQRGGYTF.

This chain uses TRBV6-1 with TRBJ2-2, with 7 bases that match TRBD1. Germline CDR1 reads MNHNS; CDR2 reads SASEGT. Trimming cost V 4 bases and J 7 bases; bases outside gene matches: 9. The CDR3 length is 15 residues. The CDR3 is CASSGRGIYGGELFF. The CDR3 DNA follows: TGTGCCAGCAGTGGCAGGGGGATTTACGGCGGGGAGCTGTTTTTT.

There are many counts of this clonotype. The chain recombines TRBV28 with TRBJ1-2, with no clear D. This CDR3 region has 15 residues. Trimming cost V 7 bases and J 0 bases, with 15 bases left between them. Germline assignment: CDR1 MDHEN and CDR2 SYDVKM. CDR3 protein: CASNTERATNYGYTF. CDR3 coding DNA: TGTGCCAGCAACACGGAAAGGGCGACTAACTATGGCTACACCTTC.

The table lists this clonotype with many counts. The chain is built from TRBV29-1 and TRBJ2-5; D is possibly TRBD1 (7 bases). Per germline, CDR1 SQVTM and CDR2 ANQGSEA. The CDR3 spans 13 residues. Trimming removed 4 bases at V and 4 bases at J, with 13 bases between. For the CDR3, the DNA is TGCAGCGTTGTGCAGGGGGGAGGAGAGACCCAGTACTTC. Residues: CSVVQGGGETQYF.

This clonotype came up many times. The genes are TRBV28 and TRBJ1-1, with D possibly matching TRBD1 (5 bases). The germline V and J ends were trimmed by 6 bases and 2 bases, with 10 bases remaining between them. CDR1 is MDHEN, CDR2 SYDVKM, per germline. The CDR3 is 13 residues long. Written as DNA, the CDR3 is TGTGCCAGCAGAAATCAGGGAAACACTGAAGCTTTCTTT. Encoded protein: CASRNQGNTEAFF.

This clonotype came up many times. The V and J genes are TRBV11-1 and TRBJ2-6, with D possibly being TRBD2 (6 bases). V shed 5 bases and J shed 3 bases, with 8 bases lying between them. CDR3 length equals 14 residues. Germline assignment: CDR1 SGHAT and CDR2 FQDESV (reference sequence). The CDR3 reads CASSPGLGANVLTF. CDR3 in DNA: TGTGCCAGCAGCCCGGGACTTGGGGCCAACGTCCTGACTTTC.

There are many counts of this clonotype. Compared with germline, one end of the junction differs, possibly owing to a read error. The CDR3 region has the DNA TGCAGCGTTGAGGAGGGACAGGGCCTCTTC. Residues: CSVEEGQGLF. The chain links TRBV29-1 to TRBJ1-2, with TRBD1 matching over 9 bases. The CDR3 covers 10 residues. The germline V gene has CDR1 SQVTM and CDR2 ANQGSEA.

The chain combines TRBV20-1 with TRBJ2-7; D remains ambiguous. V gave up 3 bases and J gave up 7 bases, with 10 bases separating them. Germline loops: CDR1 DFQATT, CDR2 SNEGSKA (reference sequence). This CDR3 comprises 11 residues. This CDR3 is CSASGSREQYF. CDR3 sequence (DNA): TGCAGTGCTAGTGGTTCCAGGGAGCAGTACTTC.

The chain employs TRBV6-5 and TRBJ1-2; D gene uncertain. This CDR3 is built from 14 residues. With 0 bases removed from V and 2 bases from J, the gap between germline ends came to 7 bases. Germline-derived CDR1 and CDR2 are MNHEY and SVGAGI. The CDR3 region has the DNA TGTGCCAGCAGTTACTCGATCAGCAACTATGGCTACACCTTC. This codes for CASSYSISNYGYTF.

This clonotype showed up many times. The V and J genes are TRBV20-1 and TRBJ2-7; tentatively, D is TRBD2 (6 bases). CDR3 length: 14 residues. Germline values: CDR1 DFQATT, CDR2 SNEGSKA (reference sequence). The V and J ends lost 1 base and 7 bases respectively, with 17 bases between them. The CDR3 DNA reads as TGCAGTGCTAGAGGCCAAGGCGGGACGGATGAGCAGTACTTC. Translated, it gives CSARGQGGTDEQYF.

This clonotype was seen only once. V is TRBV12-3 or TRBV12-4 and J is TRBJ2-5, with 8 bases identical to TRBD1. This CDR3 spans 12 amino acids. The J segment lost 9 bases and the V segment lost 5 bases, leaving 5 bases of the junction unmatched. The CDR3 nucleotides read TGTGCCAGCAGTCAGGACAGGGTGGCCCAGTACTTC. It specifies CASSQDRVAQYF.